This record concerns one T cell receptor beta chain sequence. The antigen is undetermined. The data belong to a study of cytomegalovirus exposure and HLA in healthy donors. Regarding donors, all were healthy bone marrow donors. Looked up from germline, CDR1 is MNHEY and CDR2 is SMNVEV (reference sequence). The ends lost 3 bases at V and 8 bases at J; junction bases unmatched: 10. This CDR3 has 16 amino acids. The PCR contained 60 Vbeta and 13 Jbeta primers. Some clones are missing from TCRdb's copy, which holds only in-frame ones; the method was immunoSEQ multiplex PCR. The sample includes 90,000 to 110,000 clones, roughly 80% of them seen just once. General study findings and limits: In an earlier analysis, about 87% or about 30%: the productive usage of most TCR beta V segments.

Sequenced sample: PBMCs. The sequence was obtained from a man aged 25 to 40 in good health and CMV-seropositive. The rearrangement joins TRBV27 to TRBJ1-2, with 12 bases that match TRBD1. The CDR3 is CASSFGPGQGAFGYTF. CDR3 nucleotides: TGTGCCAGCAGTTTTGGGCCGGGACAGGGGGCTTTCGGCTACACCTTC.